This T cell receptor (beta chain) was retrieved from a study of tumor-infiltrating lymphocytes in oesophageal squamous cell carcinoma. Using its own MiXCR run on the PCR reads, TCRdb lists one record per CDR3 protein. The sample yields about 15,000 distinct CDR3 sequences, roughly half seen once. This clonotype is a singleton in its sample. Germline assignment: CDR1 SGHTA and CDR2 FQGTGA. CDR3 length: 15 amino acids. This sequence originates from a female donor with esophageal squamous cell carcinoma. The specimen was esophageal tumor tissue. This chain connects TRBV7-3 to TRBJ2-4; a possible D gene is TRBD1 (6 bases). The last part of the DNA fits TRBJ2-5 better; the J call may be wrong. The CDR3 sequence: CASTGQSHGGETQYF. The DNA of the CDR3 is TGTGCCAGCACCGGACAGTCCCACGGCGGGGAGACCCAGTACTTC.